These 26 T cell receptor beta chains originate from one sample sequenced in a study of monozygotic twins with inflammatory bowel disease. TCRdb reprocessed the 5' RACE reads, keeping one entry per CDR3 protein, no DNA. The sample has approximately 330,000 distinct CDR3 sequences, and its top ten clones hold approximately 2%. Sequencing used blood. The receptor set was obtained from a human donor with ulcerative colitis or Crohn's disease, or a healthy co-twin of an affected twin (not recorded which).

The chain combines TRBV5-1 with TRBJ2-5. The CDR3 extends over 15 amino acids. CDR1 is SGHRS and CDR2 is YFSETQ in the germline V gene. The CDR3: CASSLFTGDQETQYF.

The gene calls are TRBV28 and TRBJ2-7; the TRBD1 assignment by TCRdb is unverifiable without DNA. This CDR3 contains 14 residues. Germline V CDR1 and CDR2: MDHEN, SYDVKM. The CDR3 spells CASRIGPGGYEQYF.

The CDR3 protein is CASSVEGQGLGETQYF. The chain recombines TRBV9 with TRBJ2-5; the D call of TRBD1 rests on TCRdb alone, since no DNA is present to check it. Germline-derived CDR1 and CDR2 are SGDLS and YYNGEE. The CDR3 has 16 amino acids.

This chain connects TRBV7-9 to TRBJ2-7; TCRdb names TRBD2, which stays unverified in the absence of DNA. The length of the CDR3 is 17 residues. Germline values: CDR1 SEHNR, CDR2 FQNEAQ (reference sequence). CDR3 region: CASSLVVRARSSYEQYF.

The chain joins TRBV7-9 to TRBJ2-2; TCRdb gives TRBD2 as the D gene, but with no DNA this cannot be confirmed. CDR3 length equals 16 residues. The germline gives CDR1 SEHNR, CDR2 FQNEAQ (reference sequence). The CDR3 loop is CASSLERAGDTGELFF.

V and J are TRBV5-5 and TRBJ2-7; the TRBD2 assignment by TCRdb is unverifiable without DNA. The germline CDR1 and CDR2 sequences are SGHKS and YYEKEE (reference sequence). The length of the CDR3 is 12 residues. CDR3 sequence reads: CASGRRESEQYF. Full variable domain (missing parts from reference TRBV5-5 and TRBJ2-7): DAGVTQSPTHLIKTRGQQVTLRCSPISGHKSVSWYQQVLGQGPQFIFQYYEKEERGRGNFPDRFSARQFPNYSSELNVNALLLGDSALYLCASGRRESEQYFGPGTRLTVT.

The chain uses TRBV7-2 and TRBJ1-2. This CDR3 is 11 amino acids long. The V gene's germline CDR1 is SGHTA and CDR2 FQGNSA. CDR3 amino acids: CASSPRSSADF. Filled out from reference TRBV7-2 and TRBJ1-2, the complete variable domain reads GAGVSQSPSNKVTEKGKDVELRCDPISGHTALYWYRQSLGQGLEFLIYFQGNSAPDKSGLPSDRFSAERTGGSVSTLTIQRTQQEDSAVYLCASSPRSSADFGSGTRLTVV.

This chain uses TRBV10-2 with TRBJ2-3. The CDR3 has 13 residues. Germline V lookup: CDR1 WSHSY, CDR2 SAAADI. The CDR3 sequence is CASSDPSTDTQYF.

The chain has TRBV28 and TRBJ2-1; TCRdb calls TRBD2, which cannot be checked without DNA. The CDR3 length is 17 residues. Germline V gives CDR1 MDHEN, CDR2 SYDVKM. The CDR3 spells CASSLFPLRQDYNEQFF. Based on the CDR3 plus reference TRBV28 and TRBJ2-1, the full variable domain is DVKVTQSSRYLVKRTGEKVFLECVQDMDHENMFWYRQDPGLGLRLIYFSYDVKMKEKGDIPEGYSVSREKKERFSLILESASTNQTSMYLCASSLFPLRQDYNEQFFGPGTRLTVL.

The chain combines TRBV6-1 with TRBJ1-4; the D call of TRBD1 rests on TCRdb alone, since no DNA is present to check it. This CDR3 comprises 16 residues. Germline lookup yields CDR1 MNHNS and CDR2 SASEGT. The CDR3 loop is CASSKDRGGTNEKLFF.

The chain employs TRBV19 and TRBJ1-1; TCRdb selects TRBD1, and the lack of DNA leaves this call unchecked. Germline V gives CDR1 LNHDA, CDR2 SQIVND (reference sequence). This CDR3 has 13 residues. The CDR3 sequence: CASRGVATTEAFF.

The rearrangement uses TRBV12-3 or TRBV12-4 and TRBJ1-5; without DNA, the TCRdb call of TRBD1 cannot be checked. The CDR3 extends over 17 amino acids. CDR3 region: CASSFSWVPGQEQPQHF.

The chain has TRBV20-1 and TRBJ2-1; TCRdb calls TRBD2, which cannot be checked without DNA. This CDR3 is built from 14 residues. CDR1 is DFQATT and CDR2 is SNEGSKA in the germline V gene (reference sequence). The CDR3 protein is CSAREAGDYNEQFF.

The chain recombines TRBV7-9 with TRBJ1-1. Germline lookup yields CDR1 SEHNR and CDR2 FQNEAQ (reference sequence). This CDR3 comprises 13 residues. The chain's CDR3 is CASSGPGDTEAFF.

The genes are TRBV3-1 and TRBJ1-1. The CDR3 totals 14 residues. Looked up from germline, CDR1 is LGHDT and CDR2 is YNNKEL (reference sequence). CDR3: CASSQDIMNTEAFF.

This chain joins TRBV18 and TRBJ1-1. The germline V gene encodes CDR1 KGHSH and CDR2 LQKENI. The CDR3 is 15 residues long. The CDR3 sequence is CASSPVSGMNTEAFF.

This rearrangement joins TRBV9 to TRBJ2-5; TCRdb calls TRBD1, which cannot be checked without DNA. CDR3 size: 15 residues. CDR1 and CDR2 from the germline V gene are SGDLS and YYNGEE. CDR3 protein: CASSVVGQDQETQYF.

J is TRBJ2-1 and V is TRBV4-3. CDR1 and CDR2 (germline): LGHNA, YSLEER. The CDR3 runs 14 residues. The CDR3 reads CASSQDRATNEQFF.

This chain's CDR3 is CASSRRGAGGSPLHF. The genes are TRBV6-1 and TRBJ1-6; the D call from TCRdb, TRBD1, cannot be confirmed without DNA. The CDR3 extends over 15 amino acids. Per the germline V gene, CDR1 is MNHNS and CDR2 is SASEGT.

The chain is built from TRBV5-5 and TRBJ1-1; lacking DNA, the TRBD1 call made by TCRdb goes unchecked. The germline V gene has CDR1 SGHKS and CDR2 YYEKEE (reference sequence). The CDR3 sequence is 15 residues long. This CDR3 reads CASSLIGTGDTEAFF.

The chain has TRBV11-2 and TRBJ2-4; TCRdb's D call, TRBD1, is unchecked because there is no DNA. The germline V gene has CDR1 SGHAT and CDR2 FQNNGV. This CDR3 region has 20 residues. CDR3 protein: CASMPDGRGAPQLAKNIQYF.

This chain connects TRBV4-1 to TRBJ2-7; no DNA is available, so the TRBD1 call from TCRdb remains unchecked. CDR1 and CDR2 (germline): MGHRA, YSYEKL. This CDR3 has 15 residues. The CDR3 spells CASSQFGGSSYEQYF.

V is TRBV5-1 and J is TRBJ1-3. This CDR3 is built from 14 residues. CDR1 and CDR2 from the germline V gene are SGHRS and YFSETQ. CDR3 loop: CASSQQGTGNTIYF.

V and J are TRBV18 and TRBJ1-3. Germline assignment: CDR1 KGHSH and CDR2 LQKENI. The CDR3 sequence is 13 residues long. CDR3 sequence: CASSPGGGNTIYF. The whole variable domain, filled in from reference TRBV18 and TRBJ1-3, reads NAGVMQNPRHLVRRRGQEARLRCSPMKGHSHVYWYRQLPEEGLKFMVYLQKENIIDESGMPKERFSAEFPKEGPSILRIQQVVRGDSAAYFCASSPGGGNTIYFGEGSWLTVV.

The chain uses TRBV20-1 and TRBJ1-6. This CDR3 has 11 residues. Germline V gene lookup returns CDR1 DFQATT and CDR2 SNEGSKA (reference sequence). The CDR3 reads CSARDFSPLHF.

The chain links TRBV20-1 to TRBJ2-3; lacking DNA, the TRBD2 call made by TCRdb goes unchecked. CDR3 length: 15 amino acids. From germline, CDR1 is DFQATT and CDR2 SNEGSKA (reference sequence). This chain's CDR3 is CSAPASGSVPDTQYF.